Listed below are T cell receptor beta chains from one sample, sequenced in a study of blood T cell repertoires in COVID-19. The data were produced by immunoSEQ multiplex PCR, yet TCRdb's version contains in-frame clones alone and is incomplete. The sample lists over 85,000 clones, around 87% occurring once. Sequences were obtained from peripheral blood. These receptors were taken from a middle-aged man with acute or convalescent COVID-19. The conserved cysteine and the conserved F or W are not part of the CDR3 here.

>TRBV27|TRBJ2-1
ASSPLTSGRIYSEQF
>TRBV4-1|TRBJ1-3
ASSQDPRTGNTIY
>TRBV5-1|TRBJ1-1
ASRQTTGGNTEAF
>TRBV19|TRBJ1-2
ASSMNGAGRGVNGYT
>TRBV6-2/TRBV6-3|TRBJ2-2
ASSPSGGTGGELF
>TRBV7-2|TRBJ2-2
ASSIAGAGAGELF
>TRBV19|TRBJ2-1
ASSTRAYNEQF
>TRBV6-5|TRBJ1-3
ASRETGNSGNTIY
>TRBV15|TRBJ1-2
ATSRGTTDRAAGYT
>TRBV13|TRBJ1-1
ASSLVSLRGTEAF
>TRBV19|TRBJ1-1
ATSQDRKNTEAF
>TRBV19|TRBJ2-3
ASSIAREALTDTQY
>TRBV12-2|TRBJ2-5
ASRPIMGSRGETQY
>TRBV6-1|TRBJ1-1
ASSESGWTEAF
>TRBV7-9|TRBJ2-7
ASSPGSPYEQY
>TRBV11-3|TRBJ1-1
ASSSSGGTEAF
>TRBV12-5|TRBJ1-1
ATDMNTEAF
>TRBV11-3|TRBJ2-5
ASSLSSPGTQY
>TRBV2|TRBJ2-3
ASTFGLAASTDTQY
>TRBV15|TRBJ2-1
ATSRLAGVVNEQF
>TRBV27|TRBJ1-1
ASAWTGDAEAF
>TRBV7-2|TRBJ1-3
ASSRGAGLGNTIY
>TRBV4-2|TRBJ1-1
ASSHREGTEAF
>TRBV7-9|TRBJ1-2
ASSLGDRGFSNYGYT
>TRBV29-1|TRBJ2-1
STRDRSGGVYNNEQF
>TRBV19|TRBJ1-4
ASSLGHPAEKLF
>TRBV11-3|TRBJ1-6
ASSSTGSSPLH
>TRBV5-1|TRBJ2-5
ASSRGSNQETQY
>TRBV11-3|TRBJ1-1
ASSFSSEVTEAF
>TRBV30|TRBJ1-4
AWSVRQGMEKLF
>TRBV5-1|TRBJ1-1
ASSLGETGPTEAF
>TRBV6-5|TRBJ1-2
ASSPGADYGYT
>TRBV15|TRBJ1-1
ATSSTRNTEAF
>TRBV5-5|TRBJ1-1
ASSDTPGQGYTEAF
>TRBV5-1|TRBJ1-2
ASSPPTGNYGYT
>TRBV6-5|TRBJ2-3
ASSYGDRGPDTQY
>TRBV6-2/TRBV6-3|TRBJ1-2
ASSYNSQGANGYT
>TRBV9|TRBJ2-1
ASSPRTSGSNNEQF
>TRBV2|TRBJ2-2
ASRQENTGELF
>TRBV6-5|TRBJ2-5
ASSYARQGEETQY
>TRBV19|TRBJ2-5
ASSGQFQETQY
>TRBV14|TRBJ2-1
ASSRAYTGSEQF
>TRBV7-6|TRBJ2-5
ASSLAQMRRETQY
>TRBV5-8|TRBJ2-1
ACHRQGAIYEQF